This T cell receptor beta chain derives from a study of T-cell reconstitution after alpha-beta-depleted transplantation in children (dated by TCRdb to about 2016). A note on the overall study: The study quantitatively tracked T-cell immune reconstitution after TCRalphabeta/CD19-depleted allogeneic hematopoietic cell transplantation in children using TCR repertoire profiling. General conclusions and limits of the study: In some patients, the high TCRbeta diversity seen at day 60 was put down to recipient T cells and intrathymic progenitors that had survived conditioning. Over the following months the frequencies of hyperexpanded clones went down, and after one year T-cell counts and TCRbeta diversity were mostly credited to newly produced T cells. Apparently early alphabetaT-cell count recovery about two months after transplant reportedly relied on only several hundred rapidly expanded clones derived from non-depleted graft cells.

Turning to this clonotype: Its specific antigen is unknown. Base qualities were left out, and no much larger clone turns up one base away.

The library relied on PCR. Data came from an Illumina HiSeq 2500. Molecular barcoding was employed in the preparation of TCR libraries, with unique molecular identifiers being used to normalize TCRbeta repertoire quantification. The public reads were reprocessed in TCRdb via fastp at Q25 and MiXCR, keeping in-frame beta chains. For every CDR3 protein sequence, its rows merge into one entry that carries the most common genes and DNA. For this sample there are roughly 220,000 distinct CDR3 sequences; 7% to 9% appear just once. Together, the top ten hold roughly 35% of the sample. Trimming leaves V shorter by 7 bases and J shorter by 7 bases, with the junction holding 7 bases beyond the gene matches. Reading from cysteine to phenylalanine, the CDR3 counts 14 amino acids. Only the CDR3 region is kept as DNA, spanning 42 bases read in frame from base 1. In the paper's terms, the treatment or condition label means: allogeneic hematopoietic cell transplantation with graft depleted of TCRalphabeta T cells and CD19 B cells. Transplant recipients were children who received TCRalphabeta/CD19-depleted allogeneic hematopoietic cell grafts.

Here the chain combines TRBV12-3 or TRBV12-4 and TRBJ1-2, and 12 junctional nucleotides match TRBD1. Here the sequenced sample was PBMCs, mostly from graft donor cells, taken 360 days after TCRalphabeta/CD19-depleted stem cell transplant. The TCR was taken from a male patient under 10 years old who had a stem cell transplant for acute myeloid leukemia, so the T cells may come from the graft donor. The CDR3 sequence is CASILGQGAGGYTF. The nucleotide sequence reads TGTGCCAGCATCCTGGGACAGGGGGCGGGTGGCTACACCTTC.